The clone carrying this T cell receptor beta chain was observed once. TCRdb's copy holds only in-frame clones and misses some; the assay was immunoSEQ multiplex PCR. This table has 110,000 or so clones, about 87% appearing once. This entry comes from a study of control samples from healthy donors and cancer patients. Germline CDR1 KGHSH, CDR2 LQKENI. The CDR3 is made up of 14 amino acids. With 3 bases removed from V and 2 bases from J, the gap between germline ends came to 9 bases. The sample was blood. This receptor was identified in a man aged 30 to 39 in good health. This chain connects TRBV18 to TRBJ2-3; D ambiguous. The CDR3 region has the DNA TGTGCCAGCTCACCTCAGCAGTTCACAGATACGCAGTATTTT. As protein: CASSPQQFTDTQYF.